The 2 T cell receptor beta chains reported below all come from one sample, sequenced in a study of blood T cell repertoires in COVID-19 (TCRdb year 2020). Library preparation used the immunoSEQ multiplex PCR assay. TCRdb provides this immuneACCESS table in a form limited to in-frame rearrangements. Some clones are lacking; in checked studies, under half of them reflect an unresolved V gene, and why the rest are absent is not known. Across this sample there are 95,000 to 100,000 clones, with roughly 92% seen only once. 5% to 6% of the sample is taken by the ten largest. Sequenced sample: peripheral blood. These TCRs come from a man aged 45-65 years with active COVID-19.

This sequence joins TRBV28 and TRBJ2-2; 8 positions agree with TRBD2. CDR1 is MDHEN and CDR2 is SYDVKM in the germline V gene. Trimming cost V 8 bases and J 6 bases; bases outside gene matches: 8. This CDR3 is 14 amino acids long. In nucleotides, the CDR3 is TGTGCCAGCCTGGCGGGGGGCAGGGCCGGGGAGCTGTTTTTT. It translates to CASLAGGRAGELFF.

V is TRBV20-1 and J is TRBJ2-7; TRBD2 might be the D (6 bases). The CDR3 length is 14 residues. Per germline, CDR1 DFQATT and CDR2 SNEGSKA (reference sequence). Trimming took 3 bases from V and 4 from J, leaving 16 bases between them. CDR3 DNA: TGCAGTGCTAGTTCTGGCGGGACTCCTTACGAGCAGTACTTC. Its translation is CSASSGGTPYEQYF.